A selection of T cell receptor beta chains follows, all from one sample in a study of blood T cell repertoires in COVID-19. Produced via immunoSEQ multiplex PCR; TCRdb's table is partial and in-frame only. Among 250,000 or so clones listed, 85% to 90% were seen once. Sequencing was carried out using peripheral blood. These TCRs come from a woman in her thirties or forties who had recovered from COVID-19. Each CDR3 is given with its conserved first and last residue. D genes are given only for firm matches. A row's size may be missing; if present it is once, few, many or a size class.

cdr3_nt: TGCGCCAGCAGTCAATTTGTGCGGGGAGGAACAGATACGCAGTATTTT
cdr3_aa: CASSQFVRGGTDTQYF
v_call: TRBV23-1
clone_size: -
j_call: TRBJ2-3
d_call: -

cdr3_nt: TGTGCCAGCAGTGACAGGGGCGGAAGTTATATCAGCGGAACTCAGCATTTT
cdr3_aa: CASSDRGGSYISGTQHF
v_call: TRBV6-1
clone_size: -
j_call: TRBJ1-5
d_call: -

cdr3_nt: TGTGCCAGCAGTTTAATAGGGGGAACCTATAATTCACCCCTCCACTTT
cdr3_aa: CASSLIGGTYNSPLHF
v_call: TRBV27
clone_size: -
j_call: TRBJ1-6
d_call: -

cdr3_nt: TGTGCCAGCAGCCCCGAGCCCTACGAGCAGTACTTC
cdr3_aa: CASSPEPYEQYF
v_call: TRBV7-6
clone_size: -
j_call: TRBJ2-7
d_call: -

cdr3_nt: TGTGCCAGCAGCTTGACTACCGGGACTAATCCTGATACGCAGTATTTT
cdr3_aa: CASSLTTGTNPDTQYF
v_call: TRBV5-6
clone_size: -
j_call: TRBJ2-3
d_call: TRBD2

cdr3_nt: TGCGCCAGCAGTGATGCTCCGGTCCCCAATGAGCAGTTCTTC
cdr3_aa: CASSDAPVPNEQFF
v_call: TRBV10-1
clone_size: few
j_call: TRBJ2-1
d_call: -

cdr3_nt: TGCGCCAGCAGCCCGACTAGCGGGAACACCGGGGAGCTGTTTTTT
cdr3_aa: CASSPTSGNTGELFF
v_call: TRBV5-1
clone_size: -
j_call: TRBJ2-2
d_call: TRBD2

cdr3_nt: TGTGCCAGCAGTTACTCGACAGGGGGCAGGTACGGCTACACCTTC
cdr3_aa: CASSYSTGGRYGYTF
v_call: TRBV6-5
clone_size: -
j_call: TRBJ1-2
d_call: TRBD1

cdr3_nt: TGTGCCAGCAGCTTAGATTTGGCTAGAGGGAGGGGGGGCCCTTACAATGAGCAGTTCTTC
cdr3_aa: CASSLDLARGRGGPYNEQFF
v_call: TRBV11-2
clone_size: -
j_call: TRBJ2-1
d_call: -

cdr3_nt: TGTGCCAGTAGTACCCGGGACAGGAGATACTCTTTCCAAGAGACCCAGTACTTC
cdr3_aa: CASSTRDRRYSFQETQYF
v_call: TRBV19
clone_size: -
j_call: TRBJ2-5
d_call: TRBD1

cdr3_nt: TGTGCCAGCAGTCCGACAGGGGCGCACACTGAAGCTTTCTTT
cdr3_aa: CASSPTGAHTEAFF
v_call: TRBV5-4
clone_size: -
j_call: TRBJ1-1
d_call: TRBD1

cdr3_nt: TGTGCCAGTACTCCGGAGGCCCCGGGACTAGCGGGGGTCTCCTACAATGAGCAGTTCTTC
cdr3_aa: CASTPEAPGLAGVSYNEQFF
v_call: TRBV19
clone_size: -
j_call: TRBJ2-1
d_call: TRBD2

cdr3_nt: TGTGCCAGCAGCGTATCCGCCGGGACAGGGGGCACTGAAGCTTTCTTT
cdr3_aa: CASSVSAGTGGTEAFF
v_call: TRBV9
clone_size: once
j_call: TRBJ1-1
d_call: TRBD1

cdr3_nt: TGTGCCAGCAGTTTATCATGGACTACTCAAGAGACCCAGTACTTC
cdr3_aa: CASSLSWTTQETQYF
v_call: TRBV27
clone_size: -
j_call: TRBJ2-5
d_call: -

cdr3_nt: TGTGCCACTACGGGTCGACCTCTCAACTATGGCTACACCTTC
cdr3_aa: CATTGRPLNYGYTF
v_call: TRBV28
clone_size: -
j_call: TRBJ1-2
d_call: -

cdr3_nt: TGCGCCAGCAGCCAAGGGGCGGACAGGGAGGTCCTTGGCTACACCTTC
cdr3_aa: CASSQGADREVLGYTF
v_call: TRBV4-1
clone_size: -
j_call: TRBJ1-2
d_call: TRBD1

cdr3_nt: TGTGCTAGTGCCCGGGGAGCGGGAGAGGTAGAGCAGTTCTTC
cdr3_aa: CASARGAGEVEQFF
v_call: TRBV12-5
clone_size: -
j_call: TRBJ2-1
d_call: TRBD2

cdr3_nt: TGTGCCATCAGTGATAGAGGGGAGGTAAATCAGCCCCAGCATTTT
cdr3_aa: CAISDRGEVNQPQHF
v_call: TRBV10-3
clone_size: -
j_call: TRBJ1-5
d_call: -

cdr3_nt: TGTGCCAGCAACGAACCTACAGGCACTGAAGCTTTCTTT
cdr3_aa: CASNEPTGTEAFF
v_call: TRBV6-5
clone_size: -
j_call: TRBJ1-1
d_call: -

cdr3_nt: TGTGCCAGCTTCTACAGGGCCGGAAACACCATATATTTT
cdr3_aa: CASFYRAGNTIYF
v_call: TRBV28
clone_size: -
j_call: TRBJ1-3
d_call: -

cdr3_nt: TGTGCAAGCGGTGTAATAACCCCCGGGGAGCTGTTTTTT
cdr3_aa: CASGVITPGELFF
v_call: TRBV19
clone_size: -
j_call: TRBJ2-2
d_call: -

cdr3_nt: TGTGCCAGCAGTGCACCTATAGGGACAGGGACCACCTACGAGCAGTACTTC
cdr3_aa: CASSAPIGTGTTYEQYF
v_call: TRBV28
clone_size: -
j_call: TRBJ2-7
d_call: TRBD1

cdr3_nt: TGTGCCATCAGGGACAATCAACAGGGGGATGGTGAGCAGTACTTC
cdr3_aa: CAIRDNQQGDGEQYF
v_call: TRBV10-3
clone_size: -
j_call: TRBJ2-7
d_call: TRBD1

cdr3_nt: TGTGCCAGAGGGGTGTTAGCTAACTATGGCTACACCTTC
cdr3_aa: CARGVLANYGYTF
v_call: TRBV2
clone_size: -
j_call: TRBJ1-2
d_call: -

cdr3_nt: TGTGCCAGTAGCACGACAGGGGGCAATCAGCCCCAGCATTTT
cdr3_aa: CASSTTGGNQPQHF
v_call: TRBV19
clone_size: -
j_call: TRBJ1-5
d_call: TRBD1